This is a list of T cell receptor beta chains from one sample in a study of blood T cells in healthy people across ages. TCRdb reprocessed the 5' RACE reads with MiXCR, giving one entry per CDR3 protein. The repertoire holds roughly 1,500,000 distinct CDR3 sequences, with around 36% as singletons. Sequencing used blood. The receptors derive from a woman aged 30 to 39 in good health. The CDR3 runs from the conserved cysteine through the conserved F or W. The D gene is left open where the match is weak. Not all rows give a size; the values are once, few, many and, for expanded clones, a class.

J gene | D gene | V gene | clone size | CDR3 protein | CDR3 DNA
TRBJ1-2 | . | TRBV29-1 | few | CSVPKGYRFVDGYTF | TGCAGCGTCCCAAAAGGTTATCGGTTCGTCGATGGCTACACCTTC
TRBJ2-7 | . | TRBV6-1 | . | CASSEGEYEQYF | TGTGCCAGCAGTGAGGGGGAATACGAGCAGTACTTC
TRBJ2-7 | . | TRBV6-1 | . | CASSAFAVSYERYF | TGTGCCAGCAGTGCCTTCGCCGTGTCCTACGAGCGGTACTTC
TRBJ2-3 | . | TRBV13 | few | CASSPSEEGGTDTQYF | TGTGCCAGCAGCCCGTCGGAGGAGGGCGGCACAGATACGCAGTATTTT
TRBJ2-1 | . | TRBV7-9 | few | CASGRTNEQFF | TGTGCCAGCGGTAGGACCAATGAGCAGTTCTTC
TRBJ2-5 | TRBD2 | TRBV20-1 | . | CSAQLARKETQYF | TGCAGTGCTCAACTAGCGCGCAAAGAGACCCAGTACTTC
TRBJ2-1 | . | TRBV7-9 | . | CASSTLHSGQSYNEQFF | TGTGCCAGCAGCACCTTACACTCTGGACAGTCCTACAATGAGCAGTTCTTC
TRBJ2-7 | TRBD1 | TRBV20-1 | . | CSASDRDRSSYEQYF | TGCAGTGCTAGTGACCGGGACAGGAGCTCCTACGAGCAGTACTTC
TRBJ2-4 | . | TRBV28 | . | CASSYPPGIAKNIQYF | TGTGCCAGCAGTTACCCCCCCGGGATAGCCAAAAACATTCAGTACTTC
TRBJ2-7 | TRBD2 | TRBV28 | . | CASSPSLAGASEQYF | TGTGCCAGCAGCCCCTCACTAGCGGGAGCCTCCGAGCAGTACTTC
TRBJ1-5 | TRBD1 | TRBV20-1 | many | CSARGTDRGRGNQPQHF | TGCAGTGCTAGAGGTACAGACAGGGGGCGAGGTAATCAGCCCCAGCATTTT
TRBJ2-5 | . | TRBV5-6 | few | CASSLQSGPRGETQYF | TGTGCCAGCAGCCTTCAATCCGGGCCGAGGGGGGAGACCCAGTACTTC
TRBJ2-3 | TRBD2 | TRBV3-1 | many | CASSFGLGADTQYF | TGTGCCAGCAGCTTTGGACTAGGAGCGGATACGCAGTATTTT
TRBJ2-1 | . | TRBV7-8 | . | CASNRLGASVPNEQFF | TGTGCCAGCAACCGCCTTGGGGCTAGCGTGCCTAATGAGCAGTTCTTC
TRBJ2-1 | TRBD2 | TRBV29-1 | many | CSALAGGPHEQFF | TGCAGCGCCCTAGCGGGAGGGCCACATGAGCAGTTCTTC
TRBJ2-1 | . | TRBV9 | few | CASSVVPLWDEQFF | TGTGCCAGCAGCGTAGTCCCCCTCTGGGATGAGCAGTTCTTC
TRBJ2-1 | . | TRBV5-1 | once | CASSLEGTAGSREQFF | TGCGCCAGCAGCTTGGAAGGGACAGCGGGAAGTCGTGAGCAGTTCTTC
TRBJ1-1 | . | TRBV7-9 | . | CASSTTVMNTEAFF | TGTGCCAGCAGCACAACCGTCATGAACACTGAAGCTTTCTTT
TRBJ1-5 | TRBD1 | TRBV12-3/TRBV12-4 | . | CASRRTGENQPQHF | TGTGCCAGCAGGAGGACAGGGGAGAATCAGCCCCAGCATTTT
TRBJ2-3 | . | TRBV9 | . | CASSVGGGASTDTQYF | TGTGCCAGCAGCGTAGGGGGCGGCGCTAGCACAGATACGCAGTATTTT
TRBJ1-1 | . | TRBV12-3/TRBV12-4 | few | CASSPFLVLVRDPEAFF | TGTGCCAGCAGTCCTTTCTTGGTTCTGGTCAGGGATCCTGAAGCTTTCTTT
TRBJ1-4 | . | TRBV6-6 | . | CASRLSRAYNEKLFF | TGTGCCAGCAGATTAAGTAGGGCTTATAATGAAAAACTGTTTTTT
TRBJ1-4 | . | TRBV5-1 | few | CASSLDREGEKLFF | TGCGCCAGCAGCTTGGACAGGGAAGGTGAAAAACTGTTTTTT
TRBJ2-7 | . | TRBV20-1 | . | CSARSHKTSSEQYF | TGCAGTGCTAGATCCCACAAGACTAGTTCCGAGCAGTACTTC
TRBJ2-1 | . | TRBV20-1 | . | CSARTLERTTSYNEQFF | TGCAGTGCTAGAACCTTGGAGCGGACTACCTCCTACAATGAGCAGTTCTTC
TRBJ1-6 | . | TRBV9 | few | CASSFDTSSYNSPLHF | TGTGCCAGCAGCTTCGACACGAGCTCCTATAATTCACCCCTCCACTTT
TRBJ1-1 | . | TRBV3-1 | . | CASSQQFGTAEAFF | TGTGCCAGCAGCCAGCAGTTCGGAACGGCTGAAGCTTTCTTT
TRBJ2-1 | . | TRBV20-1 | few | CSASSMRALDYNEQFF | TGCAGTGCTAGTTCTATGCGGGCCCTGGACTACAATGAGCAGTTCTTC
TRBJ2-5 | . | TRBV21-1 | . | CASSKNWEALDRTQETQYF | TGTGCCAGCAGCAAAAATTGGGAAGCTCTAGACAGAACTCAAGAGACCCAGTACTTC
TRBJ2-1 | . | TRBV5-1 | few | CASSLTTGKSSYNEQFF | TGCGCCAGCAGCTTGACTACAGGGAAAAGCTCCTACAATGAGCAGTTCTTC
TRBJ2-3 | . | TRBV29-1 | many | CSVLKQERTDTQYF | TGCAGCGTTCTAAAACAGGAACGCACAGATACGCAGTATTTT
TRBJ1-1 | . | TRBV10-3 | few | CAISDSTGVGPGAEAFF | TGTGCCATCAGTGATTCGACAGGTGTGGGACCGGGGGCTGAAGCTTTCTTT
TRBJ1-5 | . | TRBV12-3/TRBV12-4 | . | CASSLVVGNQPQHF | TGTGCCAGCAGTCTCGTCGTGGGGAATCAGCCCCAGCATTTT
TRBJ1-4 | . | TRBV7-2 | . | CASSLVVRREKLFF | TGTGCCAGCAGCTTAGTTGTTAGACGGGAAAAACTGTTTTTT
TRBJ2-1 | TRBD2 | TRBV2 | few | CASSDTPSGSRDEQFF | TGTGCCAGCAGTGATACCCCTAGCGGGAGTCGGGATGAGCAGTTCTTC
TRBJ1-6 | . | TRBV20-1 | . | CSARGGSPNSPLHF | TGCAGTGCTAGAGGGGGCAGTCCTAATTCACCCCTCCACTTT
TRBJ2-3 | TRBD2 | TRBV20-1 | many | CSALAGVGSDTQYF | TGCAGTGCCCTCGCGGGGGTCGGGTCAGATACGCAGTATTTT
TRBJ2-7 | TRBD1 | TRBV6-5 | few | CASSYGSGTGGREQYF | TGTGCCAGCAGTTACGGGTCCGGGACAGGGGGACGCGAGCAGTACTTC
TRBJ2-7 | . | TRBV5-1 | . | CASSLVGGRSYNKQYF | TGCGCCAGCAGCTTAGTAGGAGGGCGCTCCTACAATAAGCAGTACTTC
TRBJ2-7 | TRBD1 | TRBV28 | . | CASSLGRFQGASYEQYF | TGTGCCAGCAGTTTAGGTAGATTCCAGGGGGCCTCCTACGAGCAGTACTTC
TRBJ1-4 | . | TRBV20-1 | few | CSATDAGTDNEKLFF | TGCAGTGCAACCGATGCCGGGACGGATAATGAAAAACTGTTTTTT
TRBJ2-3 | . | TRBV7-2 | few | CASSPTVGTDTQYF | TGTGCCAGCAGCCCGACCGTGGGCACAGATACGCAGTATTTT
TRBJ2-1 | TRBD2 | TRBV29-1 | medium-sized | CSVVIKRGALSYNEQFF | TGCAGCGTTGTAATAAAGCGGGGGGCCCTCTCCTACAATGAGCAGTTCTTC
TRBJ1-1 | TRBD1 | TRBV9 | . | CASSVDGTGEAFF | TGTGCCAGCAGCGTAGACGGGACAGGGGAAGCTTTCTTT
TRBJ1-2 | TRBD1 | TRBV14 | . | CASSRRDRLYGYTF | TGTGCCAGCAGCCGCCGGGACAGACTCTATGGCTACACCTTC
TRBJ2-7 | TRBD1 | TRBV7-8 | . | CASSQTGSSHEQYF | TGTGCCAGCAGCCAGACAGGGTCGAGCCACGAGCAGTACTTC
TRBJ1-6 | . | TRBV20-1 | few | CSARTPTGSLSPLHF | TGCAGTGCTAGGACCCCAACAGGGTCTTTATCACCCCTCCACTTT
TRBJ1-2 | . | TRBV2 | . | CASSISLTAGSYGYTF | TGTGCCAGCAGTATCTCACTGACGGCGGGAAGCTATGGCTACACCTTC